One sample yielded the 10 T cell receptor beta chains listed below, sequenced in a study of blood T cell repertoires in COVID-19. This table comes from immunoSEQ multiplex PCR, and its TCRdb copy is limited to in-frame clones, with some not included. The table includes over 70,000 clones, 82% detected once. Sequencing was carried out using peripheral blood. The receptor set was obtained from a woman between 55 and 75 years old with acute or convalescent COVID-19.

This chain uses TRBV7-9 with TRBJ2-3, with D unresolved. V lost 2 bases and J lost 3, with 12 bases in between. The CDR3 length is 15 residues. The germline CDR1 and CDR2 sequences are SEHNR and FQNEAQ (reference sequence). The DNA of the CDR3 is TGTGCCAGCAGCTTAAACATACGAACGACAGATACGCAGTATTTT. Its translation is CASSLNIRTTDTQYF.

The J gene is TRBJ1-1, the V gene TRBV12-3 or TRBV12-4; D ambiguous. This CDR3 spans 13 amino acids. Trimming shortened V by 3 bases and J by 11 bases, and 16 bases separated the two germline ends. CDR3 sequence reads: CASSFSSGYVAFF. CDR3 DNA sequence: TGTGCCAGCAGTTTTAGCTCCGGGTACGTGGCTTTCTTT.

The chain has TRBV10-3 and TRBJ1-1; D may be TRBD1 (5 bases). Trimming took 6 bases from V and 1 from J, leaving 9 bases between them. The CDR3 sequence is 13 residues long. Per germline, CDR1 ENHRY and CDR2 SYGVKD. In nucleotides, the CDR3 is TGTGCCATCAGGGTACAGGCGAACACTGAAGCTTTCTTT. Translated: CAIRVQANTEAFF.

Here the CDR3 reads CASSLGRARDTEAFF. CDR3 in DNA: TGTGCCAGCAGTTTAGGCAGGGCCCGGGACACTGAAGCTTTCTTT. The chain has TRBV28 and TRBJ1-1; possible D gene TRBD1, 5 bases. This CDR3 is 15 amino acids long. V was trimmed by 2 bases and J by 3 bases, leaving 13 bases between them. CDR1 and CDR2 (germline): MDHEN, SYDVKM.

This chain connects TRBV5-1 to TRBJ2-1; 7 nucleotides align to TRBD2. The CDR3 is made up of 16 amino acids. The V gene end was trimmed by 0 bases and the J gene end by 0 bases; junction bases not matched to a gene: 3. The germline V gene encodes CDR1 SGHRS and CDR2 YFSETQ. CDR3 region: CASSLGSSGSYNEQFF. The CDR3, as DNA: TGCGCCAGCAGCTTGGGTTCTAGCGGCTCCTACAATGAGCAGTTCTTC.

The chain is built from TRBV9 and TRBJ1-2; a weak D match, TRBD1 (6 bases). The CDR3 loop spans 18 amino acids. Germline CDR1 is SGDLS and CDR2 is YYNGEE. Trimming shortened V by 4 bases and J by 2 bases, and 24 bases separated the two germline ends. The CDR3 here is CASSSNTGPRHLNYGYTF. The CDR3 DNA is TGTGCCAGCAGCTCAAACACAGGGCCCCGTCACCTAAACTATGGCTACACCTTC.

This chain connects TRBV11-2 to TRBJ1-1, with D maybe TRBD1 (6 bases). V was shortened by 0 bases and J by 6 bases, with 14 bases between the two germline ends. CDR1 SGHAT and CDR2 FQNNGV come from the germline V gene. CDR3 length: 15 amino acids. The CDR3 is CASSLESGGRAEAFF. The CDR3 bases are TGTGCCAGCAGCTTAGAATCGGGGGGCAGGGCTGAAGCTTTCTTT.

This clone is medium-sized in the sample. The chain links TRBV19 to TRBJ1-2, with D unresolved. CDR1 and CDR2 from the germline V gene are LNHDA and SQIVND (reference sequence). The CDR3 totals 11 residues. The ends were cut back, 5 bases at V and 2 bases at J, with 3 bases in the middle. The CDR3 spells CASSQNYGYTF. The CDR3 region has the DNA TGTGCCAGTAGTCAGAACTATGGCTACACCTTC.

The rearrangement joins TRBV27 to TRBJ2-1, with 8 bases matching TRBD2. This CDR3 comprises 16 residues. Germline V lookup: CDR1 MNHEY, CDR2 SMNVEV (reference sequence). The ends lost 3 bases at V and 7 bases at J; junction bases unmatched: 11. The CDR3 sequence: CASSLIAGTRVNEQFF. Written as DNA, the CDR3 is TGTGCCAGCAGTTTGATAGCCGGGACTAGGGTTAATGAGCAGTTCTTC.

The gene calls are TRBV2 and TRBJ1-5; weak D call: TRBD1 (5 bases). Trimming cost V 4 bases and J 4 bases, with 17 bases left between them. This CDR3 region has 16 residues. Germline V gives CDR1 SNHLY, CDR2 FYNNEI. The CDR3 nucleotides are TGTGCCAGCAGTGCCGGCGGCGGGGGTAAAAATCAGCCCCAGCATTTT. Its protein product is CASSAGGGGKNQPQHF.